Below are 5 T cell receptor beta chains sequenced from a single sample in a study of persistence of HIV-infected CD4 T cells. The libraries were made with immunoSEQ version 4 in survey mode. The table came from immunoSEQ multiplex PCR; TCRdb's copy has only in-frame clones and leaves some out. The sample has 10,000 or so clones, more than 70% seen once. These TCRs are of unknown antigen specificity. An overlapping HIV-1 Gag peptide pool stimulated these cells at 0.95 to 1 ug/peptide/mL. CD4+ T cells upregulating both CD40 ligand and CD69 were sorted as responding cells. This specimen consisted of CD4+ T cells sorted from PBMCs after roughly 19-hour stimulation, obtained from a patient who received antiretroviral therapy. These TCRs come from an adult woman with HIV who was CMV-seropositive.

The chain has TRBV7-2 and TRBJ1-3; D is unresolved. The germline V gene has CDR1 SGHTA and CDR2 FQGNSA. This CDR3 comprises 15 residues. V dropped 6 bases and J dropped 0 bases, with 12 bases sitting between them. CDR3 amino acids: CASRLTSFSGNTIYF. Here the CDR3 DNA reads TGTGCCAGCAGACTCACTTCCTTCTCTGGAAACACCATATATTTT.

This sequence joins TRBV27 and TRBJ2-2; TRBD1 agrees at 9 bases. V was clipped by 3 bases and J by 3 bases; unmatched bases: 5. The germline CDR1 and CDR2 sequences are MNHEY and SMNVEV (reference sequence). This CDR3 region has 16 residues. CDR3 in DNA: TGTGCCAGCAGTTTTGACCGGGACAGGGACACCGGGGAGCTGTTTTTT. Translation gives CASSFDRDRDTGELFF.

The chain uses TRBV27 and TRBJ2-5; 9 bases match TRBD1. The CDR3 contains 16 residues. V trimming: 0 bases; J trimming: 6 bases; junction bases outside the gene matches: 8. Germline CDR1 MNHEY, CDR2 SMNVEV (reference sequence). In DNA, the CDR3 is TGTGCCAGCAGTTTATCCGCCGGGACAGGGTCACAGACCCAGTACTTC. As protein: CASSLSAGTGSQTQYF.

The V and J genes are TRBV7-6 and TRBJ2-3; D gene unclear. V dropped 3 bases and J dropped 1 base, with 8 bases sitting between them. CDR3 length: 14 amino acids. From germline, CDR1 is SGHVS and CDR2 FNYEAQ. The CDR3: CASSFLQGTDTQYF. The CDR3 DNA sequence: TGTGCCAGCAGCTTTTTGCAGGGCACAGATACGCAGTATTTT.

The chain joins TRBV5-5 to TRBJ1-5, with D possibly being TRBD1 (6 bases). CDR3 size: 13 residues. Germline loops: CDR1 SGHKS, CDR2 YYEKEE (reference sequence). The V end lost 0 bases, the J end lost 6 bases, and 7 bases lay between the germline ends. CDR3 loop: CASSLGGAQPQHF. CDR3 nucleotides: TGTGCCAGCAGCTTGGGGGGGGCTCAGCCCCAGCATTTT. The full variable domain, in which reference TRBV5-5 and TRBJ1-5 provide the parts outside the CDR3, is DAGVTQSPTHLIKTRGQQVTLRCSPISGHKSVSWYQQVLGQGPQFIFQYYEKEERGRGNFPDRFSARQFPNYSSELNVNALLLGDSALYLCASSLGGAQPQHFGDGTRLSIL.